This T cell receptor (beta chain) was sequenced for a study of follicular helper T cells after annual influenza vaccination (dated by TCRdb to about 2017). Study-wide context: Blood was collected on days 0, 7 and 28 after each seasonal influenza vaccination. The 2015 samples were processed right after collection, while the 2013-2014 samples were cryopreserved. One week after vaccination, a second recruited cohort of roughly eleven subjects (Table S1) displayed a similar ICOS+CD38+ cTfh response. Multi-year samples were obtained from about six subjects, with two vaccination seasons covered for four subjects and three seasons covered for two subjects. To study recall of cTfh clones, some subjects were followed through successive annual vaccinations in the 2013-2014, 2014-2015 and 2015-2016 seasons. Paper-wide results and their limitations: ICOS+CD38+ cTfh clonality correlated with the frequency of that population, and its change correlated with the change in circulating plasmablast frequency. A recurrent oligoclonal ICOS+CD38+ cTfh response containing tetramer and AIM influenza-specific clonotypes was recalled by successive annual vaccinations. Day 7 ICOS+CD38+ clones were most often found later in ICOS-CD38- cTfh, suggesting that subset may serve as a memory reservoir. Because only roughly 10-23% of the analyzed cells gave productive TCRB sequences, there was no way to sample rare clonotypes.

With respect to this clone: Its binding antigen is unknown. No base quality values were provided; no much bigger clone lies one nucleotide off.

Reading the label with the study, this specimen's time point is: 2015-2016 season, pre-vaccination. Seasonal inactivated influenza vaccine (Fluvarix) was administered to adults, and sorted blood CD4 subsets were tracked by TCRB sequencing before and after vaccination. To be eligible, subjects had to be community-dwelling and could not have received an influenza vaccine during the previous 6 months. Influenza vaccine contraindications, substance abuse, HIV/AIDS, active malignancy, immunomodulatory medication and active illness such as respiratory infection were included among the exclusion criteria. Per time point, between roughly 40 and 100 mL of blood was sampled. Circulating Tfh were defined as non-naive CD4+CXCR5+PD-1+ cells, and these cells were sorted into ICOS+CD38+ and ICOS-CD38- fractions. Ficoll-Paque PLUS or SepMate separation was used to isolate PBMC. Cell subsets were sorted from PBMC on a BD FACS Aria before DNA extraction.

The method behind the library was the immunoSEQ multiplex PCR assay. Adaptive Biotechnologies handled the TCRB amplification, library preparation, sequencing and preliminary bioinformatics at Survey level resolution. TCRB sequencing used multiplex PCR amplification of genomic DNA from sorted cTfh populations. Per the authors' processing: Clonality was calculated in R as 1 minus normalized Shannon entropy, and the Gini index was computed with the R package ineq. Overlap score was the summed counts of shared sequences divided by total counts of all sequences in both compared samples. Fisher's exact test, with an assumed theoretical repertoire of 10^7 TCRB sequences, was used to assess the significance of shared clonotypes. Imported from immuneACCESS, the table was reduced by TCRdb to in-frame sequences with V and J called. These copies leave out some clones; in studies compared against another copy, an unresolved V gene accounts for under half, and the cause of the remainder is not known. From that table come the V and J calls and clone size; the DNA was used to work out D and trimming. This sample holds about 12,000 clones; more than 75% were observed only once. The top ten clones comprise around 3.5% of the sample.

Trimming costs V 6 bases and J 6 bases, and their ends lie 19 bases apart. For CDR1 and CDR2, the germline V gene lists SGHTA and FQGTGA. Inclusive of the bounding cysteine and phenylalanine, the CDR3 is 15 residues long. The kept DNA is CDR3 alone, 45 bases in frame from the first base. The sample here was CXCR5+ CD38- circulating T follicular helper cells from blood, taken on the day of influenza vaccination. The cell subset or site label corresponds to: circulating Tfh, non-naive CD4+CXCR5+PD-1+ (ICOS+CD38+ or ICOS-CD38-). The source is an adult who received the influenza vaccine. Recombination linked TRBV7-3 to TRBJ2-3; the D gene lacks a confident call. This receptor carries the CDR3 CASRLPNRVGDTQYF. The DNA reads as follows: TGTGCCAGCAGGTTGCCTAACCGTGTAGGTGATACGCAGTATTTT. With the portions outside the CDR3 filled from the reference TRBV7-3 and TRBJ2-3 genes, the complete variable region becomes GAGVSQTPSNKVTEKGKYVELRCDPISGHTALYWYRQSLGQGPEFLIYFQGTGAADDSGLPNDRFFAVRPEGSVSTLKIQRTERGDSAVYLCASRLPNRVGDTQYFGPGTRLTVL.